Below are 10 T cell receptor beta chains sequenced from a single sample in a study of control samples from healthy donors and cancer patients. Assay used: immunoSEQ multiplex PCR; TCRdb lists only in-frame clones, some missing. There are roughly 90,000 clones in the sample; 70% to 90% occur only once, and roughly a tenth lies in the top ten. The sequenced material came from PBMCs. These receptors were obtained from a woman in her 50s with colorectal cancer.

This clone has a handful of counts. This chain links TRBV6-5 with TRBJ2-3, with TRBD2 as a possible D gene (7 bases). CDR3 length: 14 residues. V lost 7 bases and J lost 5, with 16 bases in between. From germline, CDR1 is MNHEY and CDR2 SVGAGI. The CDR3 reads CASTLGGPGDTQYF. In nucleotides, the CDR3 is TGTGCCAGCACGTTGGGGGGGCCGGGAGATACGCAGTATTTT.

V gene TRBV3-1 (or the pseudogene TRBV3-2) combines with J gene TRBJ1-6; no definite D call. CDR1 and CDR2 (germline): LGHDT, YNNKEL (reference sequence). The CDR3 spans 14 residues. Deletions cut 0 bases from V and 10 bases from J, with 10 bases between. CDR3 nucleotides: TGTGCCAGCAGCCAAGATACTGTTCAATCACCCCTCCACTTT. Its translation is CASSQDTVQSPLHF.

This clone is a singleton in its sample. The sample contains more than one DNA sequence encoding this CDR3. This rearrangement joins TRBV7-2 to TRBJ2-3, with TRBD1 as a possible D gene (6 bases). Per the germline V gene, CDR1 is SGHTA and CDR2 is FQGNSA. This CDR3 has 14 residues. V dropped 5 bases and J dropped 0 bases, with 9 bases sitting between them. CDR3 coding DNA: TGTGCCAGCAGCCCTCAGGGGAGCACAGATACGCAGTATTTT. Its translation is CASSPQGSTDTQYF.

This sequence joins TRBV5-1 and TRBJ2-3; no reliable D call. Trimming took 0 bases from V and 4 from J, leaving 15 bases between them. The CDR3 is 16 amino acids. The germline gives CDR1 SGHRS, CDR2 YFSETQ. The CDR3 is CASSLEAVGRSDTQYF. For the CDR3, the DNA is TGCGCCAGCAGCTTGGAGGCCGTCGGGCGGTCAGATACGCAGTATTTT.

V is TRBV5-6 and J is TRBJ2-1; D ambiguous. The CDR3 is 11 residues long. Per the germline V gene, CDR1 is SGHDT and CDR2 is YYEEEE. Deletions cut 3 bases from V and 2 bases from J, with 0 bases between. The CDR3 bases are TGTGCCAGCAGCTCCTACAATGAGCAGTTCTTC. Translation gives CASSSYNEQFF.

The chain recombines TRBV2 with TRBJ1-1, with no clear D. V lost 4 bases to trimming and J lost 0 bases, with 9 bases between them. Per the germline V gene, CDR1 is SNHLY and CDR2 is FYNNEI. The CDR3 is made up of 14 amino acids. The DNA of the CDR3 is TGTGCCAGCAGTGGTCTGGGTCTGAACACTGAAGCTTTCTTT. This sequence encodes CASSGLGLNTEAFF.

The CDR3 DNA follows: TGCGCCAGCCTTGAGGGGCCCGACTCTGGAAACACCATATATTTT. Its translation: CASLEGPDSGNTIYF. The chain combines TRBV10-1 with TRBJ1-3; the D gene is possibly TRBD1 (5 bases). V dropped 8 bases and J dropped 0 bases, with 14 bases sitting between them. The CDR3 extends over 15 amino acids. From germline, CDR1 is WNHNN and CDR2 SYGVQD (reference sequence).

The rearrangement links TRBV21-1 to TRBJ2-2; the D segment call TRBD1 is taken from the table without a DNA check. TRBV21-1 is noted as a pseudogene. The CDR3 is made up of 19 amino acids. The CDR3 spells CASSITGTVKPPNTGELFF. The CDR3 DNA follows: TGTGCCAGCAGCATAACCGGGACAGTGAAACCTCCGAACACCGGGGAGCTGTTTTTT.

The V call is TRBV19, the J call TRBJ1-2; D not certain. Between the trimmed V and J ends, which lost 4 bases and 0 bases, there was a span of 6 bases. The CDR3 length is 13 residues. Germline V gene sequence: CDR1 LNHDA, CDR2 SQIVND (reference sequence). CDR3 residues: CASSTPANYGYTF. CDR3 sequence (DNA): TGTGCCAGTAGTACTCCAGCTAACTATGGCTACACCTTC. Using reference TRBV19 and TRBJ1-2 for the parts outside the CDR3, the full variable domain is DGGITQSPKYLFRKEGQNVTLSCEQNLNHDAMYWYRQDPGQGLRLIYYSQIVNDFQKGDIAEGYSVSREKKESFPLTVTSAQKNPTAFYLCASSTPANYGYTFGSGTRLTVV.

V is TRBV7-9 and J is TRBJ2-7; maybe TRBD1 (6 bases). The CDR3 length is 15 residues. CDR1 and CDR2 from the germline V gene are SEHNR and FQNEAQ (reference sequence). V lost 2 bases to trimming and J lost 4 bases, with 15 bases between them. The chain's CDR3 is CASSLSRGHSYEQYV. In nucleotides, the CDR3 is TGTGCCAGCAGCTTAAGTAGGGGACACAGTTACGAGCAGTACGTC.